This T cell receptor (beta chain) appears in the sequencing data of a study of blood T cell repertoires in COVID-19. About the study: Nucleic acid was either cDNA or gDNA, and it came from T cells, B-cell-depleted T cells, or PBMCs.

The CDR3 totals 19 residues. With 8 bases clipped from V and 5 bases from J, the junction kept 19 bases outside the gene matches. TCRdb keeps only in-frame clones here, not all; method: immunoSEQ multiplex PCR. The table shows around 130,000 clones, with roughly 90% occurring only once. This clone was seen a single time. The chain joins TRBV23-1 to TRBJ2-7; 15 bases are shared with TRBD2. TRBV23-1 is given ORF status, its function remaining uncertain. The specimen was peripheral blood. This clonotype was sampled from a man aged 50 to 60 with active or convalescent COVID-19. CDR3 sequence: CASPHKKGGLAGGVNEQYF. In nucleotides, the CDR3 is TGCGCCAGCCCTCATAAAAAGGGGGGACTAGCGGGAGGAGTGAACGAGCAGTACTTC.